This T cell receptor (beta chain) was profiled in a study of cytomegalovirus exposure and HLA in healthy donors. Profiled with immunoSEQ multiplex PCR; TCRdb holds only in-frame clones, not every one. The repertoire holds about 200,000 clones, around four fifths seen once, with around 5.6% in the top ten. V was shortened by 1 base and J by 8 bases, with 6 bases between the two germline ends. There are 12 residues in the CDR3. From germline, CDR1 is LNHDA and CDR2 SQIVND (reference sequence). This clonotype was obtained from a woman aged 18-29 years in good health and CMV-seronegative. Sequenced material: PBMCs. The chain joins TRBV19 to TRBJ1-5, with unresolved D. The CDR3 region has the DNA TGTGCCAGTAGTATAGCCGCCGAGCCCCAGCATTTT. Protein sequence: CASSIAAEPQHF.